This TCR beta chain came from a study of OX40 agonist ivuxolimab in advanced cancers. Background on the study: It was ivuxolimab, an agonistic anti-OX40 (CD134) antibody, that patients were treated with. Three dose-escalation patients had partial responses: one with hepatocellular carcinoma and two with cutaneous melanoma. Cohort: 75% to 90% men, mean age approximately 60, aged roughly 23 to 90.

The data were produced by immunoSEQ multiplex PCR, yet TCRdb's version contains in-frame clones alone and is incomplete. This table holds approximately 80,000 clones, just over 90% found once. Baseline was the first blood sampling point, followed by cycle 4 day 1 and cycle 7 day 1. This CDR3 has 16 amino acids. The germline CDR1 and CDR2 sequences are SGHNT and YENEEA. V lost 5 bases and J lost 0, with 14 bases in between. The genes are TRBV11-3 and TRBJ2-1, with D possibly matching TRBD1 (6 bases). This sample comprised CD4+ or CD8+ T cells sorted from blood, obtained in a trial of the OX40 agonist ivuxolimab. This sequence was found in an adult with an advanced solid tumor such as melanoma, head and neck, liver or kidney cancer. The CDR3 DNA sequence: TGTGCCAGCAGCCCAACAGGGTCCTTCTCCTACAATGAGCAGTTCTTC. This sequence encodes CASSPTGSFSYNEQFF.